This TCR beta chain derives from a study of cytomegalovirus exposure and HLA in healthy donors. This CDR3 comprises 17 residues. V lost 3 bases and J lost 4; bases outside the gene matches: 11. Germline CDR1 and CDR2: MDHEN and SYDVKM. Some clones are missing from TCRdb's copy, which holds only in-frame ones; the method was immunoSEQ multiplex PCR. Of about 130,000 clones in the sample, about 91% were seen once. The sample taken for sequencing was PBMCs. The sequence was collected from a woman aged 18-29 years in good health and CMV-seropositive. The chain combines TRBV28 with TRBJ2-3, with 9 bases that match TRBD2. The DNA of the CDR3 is TGTGCCAGCAGTTTCGGCCCCGGGACTAGCACGTCAGATACGCAGTATTTT. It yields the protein CASSFGPGTSTSDTQYF.